The following is a T cell receptor (beta chain) sequence with its context. What it recognizes is unknown. The data are from a study of blood T cells in healthy people across ages. V shed 4 bases and J shed 6 bases, with 16 bases lying between them. Germline CDR1 MDHEN, CDR2 SYDVKM. CDR3 length: 14 residues. Study findings and constraints: Estimated diversity that came from one million T cells was considered an underestimate. A strong correlation was found between TCR beta diversity and the percentage of naive T cells.

It was with a sample-barcoded 5' primer and a J-beta primer mix that a second PCR of roughly 6 to 12 cycles was run. In TCRdb, the 5' RACE reads were re-called with MiXCR into one record per CDR3 protein. The sample has approximately 1.5 million distinct CDR3 sequences, approximately 42% seen once. The chain has TRBV28 and TRBJ2-7; D possibly uses TRBD1 or TRBD2 (5 bases each). The clonotype originates from a woman aged 18-35 years in good health. The sample consisted of blood. This CDR3 reads CASSSSGAGSEQYF. In DNA, the CDR3 is TGTGCCAGCAGTTCTTCCGGGGCCGGATCCGAGCAGTACTTC.